This paragraph reports one TCR beta chain. What it binds is not known. This entry belongs to a study of Tregs in tolerant kidney transplant recipients. Whole-study results and caveats: Biological reproducibility was not directly addressed in this study. Expanding Tregs on activated donor B cells appeared to best identify donor-specific TCRbeta clones. Few patients were studied, so findings need validation in larger groups.

Sequenced by immunoSEQ multiplex PCR; TCRdb stores in-frame clones only, minus some. The table has over 60,000 clones, 84% seen once; the top ten hold about 4.7%. Germline CDR1 reads MDHEN; CDR2 reads SYDVKM. This CDR3 contains 15 residues. V lost 6 bases, J lost 9 bases, and 18 bases lay in between. Sample: CD4+ T cells from blood. The rearrangement uses TRBV28 and TRBJ1-6, with a possible D match to TRBD1 (5 bases). The TCR originated in a human donor in good health. The CDR3: CASRRGGDGPSPLHF. As DNA, the CDR3 is TGTGCCAGCAGGAGGGGCGGGGACGGACCTTCACCCCTCCACTTT.